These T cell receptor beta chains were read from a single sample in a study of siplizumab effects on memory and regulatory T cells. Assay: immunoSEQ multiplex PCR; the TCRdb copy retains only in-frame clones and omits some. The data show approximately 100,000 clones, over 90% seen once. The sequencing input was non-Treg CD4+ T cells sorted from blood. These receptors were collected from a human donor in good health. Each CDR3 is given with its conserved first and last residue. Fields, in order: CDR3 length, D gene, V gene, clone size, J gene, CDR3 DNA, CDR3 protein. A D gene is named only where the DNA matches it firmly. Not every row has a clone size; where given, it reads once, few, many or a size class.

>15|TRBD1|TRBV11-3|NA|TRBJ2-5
TGTGCCAGCAGCTCCCGGACAGGGGGTCAGGAGACCCAGTACTTC
CASSSRTGGQETQYF
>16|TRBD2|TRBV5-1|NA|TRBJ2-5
TGCGCCAGCAGCTTGGCCCCTAGCGGGAAGGGGGAGACCCAGTACTTC
CASSLAPSGKGETQYF
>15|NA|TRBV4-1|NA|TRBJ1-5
TGCGCCAGCAGCCGGGATGGGGAATTCAATCAGCCCCAGCATTTT
CASSRDGEFNQPQHF
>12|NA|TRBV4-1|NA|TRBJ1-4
TGCGCCAGCAGCCTGAGAGCTGAAAAACTGTTTTTT
CASSLRAEKLFF
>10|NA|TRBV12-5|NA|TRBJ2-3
TGTGCTAGTGAGGGGGATACGCAGTATTTT
CASEGDTQYF
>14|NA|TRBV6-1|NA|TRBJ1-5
TGTGCCAGCAGTGATGCAGCTAGCAATCAGCCCCAGCATTTT
CASSDAASNQPQHF
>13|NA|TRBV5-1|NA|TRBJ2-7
TGCGCCAGCAGCTTGGACAGGGCCAAGGAGCAGTACTTC
CASSLDRAKEQYF
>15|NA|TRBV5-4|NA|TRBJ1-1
TGTGCCAGAAGCTGTCCGGGACTGTCGAACACTGAAGCTTTCTTT
CARSCPGLSNTEAFF
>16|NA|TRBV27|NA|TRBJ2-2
TGTGCCAGCAGGAGGTCAGGTGATCCGAACACCGGGGAGCTGTTTTTT
CASRRSGDPNTGELFF
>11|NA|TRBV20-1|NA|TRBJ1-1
TGCAGTGCCTGGCGTGGCACTGAAGCTTTCTTT
CSAWRGTEAFF
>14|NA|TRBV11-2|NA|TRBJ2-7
TGTGCCAGCAGCCCCCTGGGGCAGGACTACGAGCAGTACTTC
CASSPLGQDYEQYF
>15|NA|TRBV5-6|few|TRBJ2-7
TGTGCCAGCAGCCACCGAACTCGGCAGGCGGACGAGCAGTACTTC
CASSHRTRQADEQYF
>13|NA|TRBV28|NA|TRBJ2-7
TGTGCCAGCAGTTTGGGGGAATTTTACGAGCAGTACTTC
CASSLGEFYEQYF
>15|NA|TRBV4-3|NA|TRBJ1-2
TGCGCCAGCAGCCAAGATGAATGGACATATAGCGGCTACACCTTC
CASSQDEWTYSGYTF
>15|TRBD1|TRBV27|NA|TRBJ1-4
TGTGCCAGCAGTTTATTGGGGACAGGGCATGAAAAACTGTTTTTT
CASSLLGTGHEKLFF
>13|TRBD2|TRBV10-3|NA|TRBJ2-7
TGTGCCATCAGTGAGAGGGAGGGCGGCGAGCAGTACTTC
CAISEREGGEQYF
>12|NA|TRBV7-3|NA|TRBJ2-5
TGTGCCAGCAGCTTAGGAACGGGGACCCAGTACTTC
CASSLGTGTQYF
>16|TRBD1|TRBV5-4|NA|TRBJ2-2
TGTGCCAGCAGCCTGGGACAGGGGGCGCCCACCGGGGAGCTGTTTTTT
CASSLGQGAPTGELFF